The T cell receptor beta chain under discussion was sequenced for a study of T cell responses to AZD1222 COVID-19 vaccine. Study-level findings and limits: At study baseline, merely more than 5 AZD1222 recipients were seropositive.

Worth noting for this clone: Its specificity is not known.

CDR3 length: 15 amino acids. Germline CDR1 reads MNHEY; CDR2 reads SVGAGI. The V segment lost 4 bases and the J segment 8 bases; nucleotides outside the gene matches: 6. Measured with immunoSEQ multiplex PCR; TCRdb has only the in-frame clones, and not every one. The repertoire holds approximately 190,000 clones, 85% to 95% seen once, with 1% to 1.5% in the top ten. Sequencing used peripheral blood, obtained on day 0 of AZD1222 vaccination. This clonotype was sampled from an adult in good health. The genes are TRBV6-5 and TRBJ1-6, with 9 nucleotides matching TRBD1. The CDR3 reads CASSSGTGLDSPLHF. The CDR3 nucleotides are TGTGCCAGCAGTTCAGGGACAGGGTTGGATTCACCCCTCCACTTT.